One sample yielded the 7 T cell receptor beta chains listed below, sequenced in a study of blood T cell repertoires in COVID-19. Assay: immunoSEQ multiplex PCR; the TCRdb copy retains only in-frame clones and omits some. The data hold about 120,000 clones, with more than 75% observed a single time. Sequencing was done on a sample of peripheral blood. The source is a man aged 55 to 70 with acute or convalescent COVID-19.

The chain combines TRBV7-8 with TRBJ1-5; D perhaps matches TRBD1 (5 bases). Per germline, CDR1 SGHVS and CDR2 FQNEAQ. The ends were cut back, 0 bases at V and 7 bases at J, with 13 bases in the middle. This CDR3 spans 15 amino acids. CDR3 in amino acids: CASSLADSPGQPQHF. The CDR3 coding sequence is TGTGCCAGCAGCTTAGCCGACAGTCCAGGCCAGCCCCAGCATTTT.

This chain uses TRBV28 with TRBJ1-1, with D possibly TRBD1 on 5 matching bases. CDR1 and CDR2 from the germline V gene are MDHEN and SYDVKM. V was trimmed by 2 bases and J by 0 bases, leaving 7 bases between them. CDR3 length equals 14 residues. The CDR3 loop reads CASSLVRVNTEAFF. In DNA, the CDR3 is TGTGCCAGCAGTTTAGTCAGGGTGAACACTGAAGCTTTCTTT.

The V and J genes are TRBV19 and TRBJ1-6; D unclear. V was cut by 5 bases and J by 13 bases, with 15 bases left in between. This CDR3 has 13 residues. Germline CDR1 reads LNHDA; CDR2 reads SQIVND (reference sequence). The CDR3 nucleotides are TGTGCCAGTAGTGCGGACCCTCAGCGGCCCCTCCACTTT. This gives the protein CASSADPQRPLHF.

The chain carries TRBV28 and TRBJ1-2, with D hard to call. In germline, CDR1 is MDHEN, CDR2 SYDVKM. This CDR3 has 12 amino acids. V was clipped by 6 bases and J by 6 bases, with 11 bases between them. The CDR3 loop reads CASSPPRDGYTF. The CDR3 nucleotides are TGTGCCAGCAGCCCCCCCCGGGATGGCTACACCTTC.

This rearrangement joins TRBV9 to TRBJ2-2; 14 bases align to TRBD2. CDR1 and CDR2 (germline): SGDLS, YYNGEE. J was trimmed by 1 base and V by 0 bases; bases with no gene match: 5. The CDR3 length is 19 residues. DNA of the CDR3: TGTGCCAGCAGCGTAGGGGGACTAGCGGGAGAGGTGAACACCGGGGAGCTGTTTTTT. Its protein is CASSVGGLAGEVNTGELFF.

Only a few counts were recorded for this clone. The rearrangement joins TRBV12-3 or TRBV12-4 to TRBJ2-5, with a possible D match to TRBD1 (6 bases). The V and J ends lost 1 base and 3 bases respectively, with 6 bases between them. This CDR3 comprises 13 residues. CDR3 DNA: TGTGCCAGCAGTTTAGGGGACAAAGAGACCCAGTACTTC. Its protein is CASSLGDKETQYF.

The gene calls are TRBV4-1 and TRBJ2-1, with 7 bases fitting TRBD2. This CDR3 spans 17 amino acids. CDR1 and CDR2 from the germline V gene are MGHRA and YSYEKL. V was pared by 0 bases and J by 3 bases, with 8 bases of the junction left unmatched. The CDR3 protein is CASSQEEGLDVYNEQFF. The CDR3 DNA follows: TGCGCCAGCAGCCAAGAGGAAGGACTAGATGTCTACAATGAGCAGTTCTTC.